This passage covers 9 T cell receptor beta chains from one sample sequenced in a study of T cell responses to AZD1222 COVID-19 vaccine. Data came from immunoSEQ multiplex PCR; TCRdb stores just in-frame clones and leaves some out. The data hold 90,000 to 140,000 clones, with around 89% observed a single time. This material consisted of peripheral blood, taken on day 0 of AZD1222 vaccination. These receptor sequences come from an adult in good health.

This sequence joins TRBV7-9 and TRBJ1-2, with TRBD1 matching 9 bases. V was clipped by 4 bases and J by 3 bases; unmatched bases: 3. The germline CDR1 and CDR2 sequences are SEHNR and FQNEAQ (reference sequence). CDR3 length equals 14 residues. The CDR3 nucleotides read TGTGCCAGCAGCTCACAGGGGGCGGACTATGGCTACACCTTC. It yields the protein CASSSQGADYGYTF.

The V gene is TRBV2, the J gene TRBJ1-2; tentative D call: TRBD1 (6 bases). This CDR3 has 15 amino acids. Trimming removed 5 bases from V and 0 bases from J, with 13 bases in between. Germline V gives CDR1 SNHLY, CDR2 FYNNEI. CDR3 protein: CASSQQGRANYGYTF. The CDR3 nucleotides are TGTGCCAGCAGTCAACAGGGTAGAGCTAACTATGGCTACACCTTC.

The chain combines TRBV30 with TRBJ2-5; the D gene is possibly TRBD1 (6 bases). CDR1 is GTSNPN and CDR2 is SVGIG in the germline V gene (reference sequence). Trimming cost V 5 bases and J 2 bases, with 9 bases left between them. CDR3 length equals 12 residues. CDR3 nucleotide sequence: TGTGCCTGGGGGACATTACAAGAGACCCAGTACTTC. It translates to CAWGTLQETQYF.

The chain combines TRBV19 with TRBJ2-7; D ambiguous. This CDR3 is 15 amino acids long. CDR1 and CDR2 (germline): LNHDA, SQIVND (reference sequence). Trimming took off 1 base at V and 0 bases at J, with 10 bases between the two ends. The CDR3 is CASSIAASISYEQYF. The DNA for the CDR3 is TGTGCCAGTAGTATAGCAGCCAGCATCTCCTACGAGCAGTACTTC.

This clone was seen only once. CDR3 nucleotide sequence: TGTGCCAGTAGTACAGGGACTGGCCTAGCGGGAGCCGAGCAGTACTTC. Translated: CASSTGTGLAGAEQYF. The J gene is TRBJ2-7, the V gene TRBV19, with 10 bases lining up with TRBD2. V shed 4 bases and J 6 bases; nucleotides not matched to a gene: 12. CDR3 size: 16 residues. Germline CDR1 LNHDA, CDR2 SQIVND (reference sequence). Full variable domain (outside the CDR3, taken from reference TRBV19 and TRBJ2-7): DGGITQSPKYLFRKEGQNVTLSCEQNLNHDAMYWYRQDPGQGLRLIYYSQIVNDFQKGDIAEGYSVSREKKESFPLTVTSAQKNPTAFYLCASSTGTGLAGAEQYFGPGTRLTVT.

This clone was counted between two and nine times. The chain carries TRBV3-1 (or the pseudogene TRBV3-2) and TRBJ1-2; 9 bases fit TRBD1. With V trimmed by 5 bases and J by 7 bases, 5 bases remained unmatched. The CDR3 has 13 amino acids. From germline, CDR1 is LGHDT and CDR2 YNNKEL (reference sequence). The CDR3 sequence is CASSTRTGAGYTF. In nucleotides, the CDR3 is TGTGCCAGCAGCACCCGGACAGGGGCTGGCTACACCTTC.

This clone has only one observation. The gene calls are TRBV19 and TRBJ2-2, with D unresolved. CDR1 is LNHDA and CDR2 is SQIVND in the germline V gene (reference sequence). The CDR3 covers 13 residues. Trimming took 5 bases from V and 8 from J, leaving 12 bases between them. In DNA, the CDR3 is TGTGCCAGTAGTTCCGACCTCGGTGGGGAGCTGTTTTTT. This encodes CASSSDLGGELFF.

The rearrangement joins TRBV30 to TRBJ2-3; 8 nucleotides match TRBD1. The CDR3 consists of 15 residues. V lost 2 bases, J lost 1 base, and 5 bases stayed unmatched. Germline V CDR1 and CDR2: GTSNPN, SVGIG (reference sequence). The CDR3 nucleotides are TGTGCCTGGAGTATCCGACAGGGGCGCACAGATACGCAGTATTTT. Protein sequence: CAWSIRQGRTDTQYF.

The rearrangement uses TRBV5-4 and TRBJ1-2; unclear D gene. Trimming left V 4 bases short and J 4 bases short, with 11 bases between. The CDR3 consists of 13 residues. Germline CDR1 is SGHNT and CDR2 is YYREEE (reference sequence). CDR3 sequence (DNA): TGTGCCAGCAGCCCGGGAGGGTCCTATGGCTACACCTTC. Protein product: CASSPGGSYGYTF.